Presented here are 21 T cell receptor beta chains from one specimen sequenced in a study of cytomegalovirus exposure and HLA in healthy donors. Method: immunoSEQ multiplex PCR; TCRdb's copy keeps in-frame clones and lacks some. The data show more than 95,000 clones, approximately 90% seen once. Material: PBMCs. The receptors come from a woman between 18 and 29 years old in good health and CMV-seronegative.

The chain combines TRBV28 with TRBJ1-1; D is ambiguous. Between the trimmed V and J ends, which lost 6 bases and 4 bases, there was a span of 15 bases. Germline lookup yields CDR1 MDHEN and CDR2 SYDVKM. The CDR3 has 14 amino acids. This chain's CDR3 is CASSHAEGGTEAFF. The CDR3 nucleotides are TGTGCCAGCAGCCACGCTGAGGGCGGCACTGAAGCTTTCTTT.

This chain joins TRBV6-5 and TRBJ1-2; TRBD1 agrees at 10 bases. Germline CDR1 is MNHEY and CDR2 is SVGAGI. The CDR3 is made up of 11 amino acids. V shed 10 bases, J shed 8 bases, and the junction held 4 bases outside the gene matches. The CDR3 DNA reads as TGTGCCACTCGGACAGGGGGAGGCTACACCTTC. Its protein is CATRTGGGYTF.

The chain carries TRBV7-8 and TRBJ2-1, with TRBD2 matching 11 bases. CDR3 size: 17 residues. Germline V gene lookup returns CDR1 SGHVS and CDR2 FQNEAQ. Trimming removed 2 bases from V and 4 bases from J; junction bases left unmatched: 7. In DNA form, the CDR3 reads TGTGCCAGCAGCTTACAGGTAGCGGGGGGGACGTACAATGAGCAGTTCTTC. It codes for CASSLQVAGGTYNEQFF. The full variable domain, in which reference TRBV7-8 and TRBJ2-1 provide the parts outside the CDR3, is GAGVSQSPRYKVAKRGQDVALRCDPISGHVSLFWYQQALGQGPEFLTYFQNEAQLDKSGLPSDRFFAERPEGSVSTLKIQRTQQEDSAVYLCASSLQVAGGTYNEQFFGPGTRLTVL.

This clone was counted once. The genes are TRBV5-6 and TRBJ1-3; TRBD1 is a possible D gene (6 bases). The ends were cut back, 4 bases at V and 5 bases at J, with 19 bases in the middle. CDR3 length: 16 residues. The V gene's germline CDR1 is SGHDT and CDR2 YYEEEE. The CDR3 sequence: CASSVTFRGARNTIYF. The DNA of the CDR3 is TGTGCCAGCAGCGTTACATTCCGGGGGGCTAGAAACACCATATATTTT.

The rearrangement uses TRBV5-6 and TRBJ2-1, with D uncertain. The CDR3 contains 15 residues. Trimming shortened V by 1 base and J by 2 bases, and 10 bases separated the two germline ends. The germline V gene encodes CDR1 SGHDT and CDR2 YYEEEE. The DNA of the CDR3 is TGTGCCAGCAGCTTGAGGCTAGTCACCTACAATGAGCAGTTCTTC. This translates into CASSLRLVTYNEQFF. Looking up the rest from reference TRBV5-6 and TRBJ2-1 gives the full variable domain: DAGVTQSPTHLIKTRGQQVTLRCSPKSGHDTVSWYQQALGQGPQFIFQYYEEEERQRGNFPDRFSGHQFPNYSSELNVNALLLGDSALYLCASSLRLVTYNEQFFGPGTRLTVL.

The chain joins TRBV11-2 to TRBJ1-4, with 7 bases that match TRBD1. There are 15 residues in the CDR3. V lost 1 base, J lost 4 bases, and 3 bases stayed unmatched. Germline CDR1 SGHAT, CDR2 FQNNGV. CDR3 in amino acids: CASSLGGTDNEKLFF. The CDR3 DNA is TGTGCCAGCAGCTTAGGGGGGACAGATAATGAAAAACTGTTTTTT.

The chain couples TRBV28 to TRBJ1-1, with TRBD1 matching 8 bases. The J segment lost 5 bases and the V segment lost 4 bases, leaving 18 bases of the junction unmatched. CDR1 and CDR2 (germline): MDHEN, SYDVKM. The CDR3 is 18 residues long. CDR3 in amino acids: CASSSYTLVAGGGTEAFF. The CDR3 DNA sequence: TGTGCCAGCAGTTCCTACACCTTAGTGGCAGGGGGCGGTACTGAAGCTTTCTTT.

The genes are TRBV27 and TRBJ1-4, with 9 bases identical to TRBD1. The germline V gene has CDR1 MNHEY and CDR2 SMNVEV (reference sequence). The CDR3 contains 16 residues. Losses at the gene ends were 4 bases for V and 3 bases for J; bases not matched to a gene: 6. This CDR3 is CASSSGDRVANEKLFF. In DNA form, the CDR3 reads TGTGCCAGCAGTTCCGGGGACAGGGTTGCTAATGAAAAACTGTTTTTT.

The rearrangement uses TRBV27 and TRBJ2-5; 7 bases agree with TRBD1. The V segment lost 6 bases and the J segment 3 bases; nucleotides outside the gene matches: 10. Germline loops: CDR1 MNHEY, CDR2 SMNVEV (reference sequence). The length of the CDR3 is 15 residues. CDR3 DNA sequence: TGTGCCAGCAGCATGGGACAGCGAGTCAAAGAGACCCAGTACTTC. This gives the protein CASSMGQRVKETQYF.

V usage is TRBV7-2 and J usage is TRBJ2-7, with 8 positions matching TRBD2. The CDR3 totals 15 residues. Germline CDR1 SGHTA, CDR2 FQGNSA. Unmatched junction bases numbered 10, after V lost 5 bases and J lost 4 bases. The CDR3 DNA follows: TGTGCCAGCAGCCAGGGACTAGAAGGCTTATACGAGCAGTACTTC. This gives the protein CASSQGLEGLYEQYF.

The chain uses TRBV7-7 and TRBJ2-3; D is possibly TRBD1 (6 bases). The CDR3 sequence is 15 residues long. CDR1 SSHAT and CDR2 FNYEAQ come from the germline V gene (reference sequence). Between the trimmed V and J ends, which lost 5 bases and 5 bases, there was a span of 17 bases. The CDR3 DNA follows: TGTGCCAGCAGCCCCGCCCCGGGACATAGAGATACGCAGTATTTT. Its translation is CASSPAPGHRDTQYF.

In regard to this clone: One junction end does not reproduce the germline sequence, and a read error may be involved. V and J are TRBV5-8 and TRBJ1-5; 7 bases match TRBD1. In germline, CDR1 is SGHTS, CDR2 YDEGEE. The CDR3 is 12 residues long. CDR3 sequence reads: CASSRENRDRYF. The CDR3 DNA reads TGTGCCAGCAGCAGAGAAAACCGGGACAGATATTTT.

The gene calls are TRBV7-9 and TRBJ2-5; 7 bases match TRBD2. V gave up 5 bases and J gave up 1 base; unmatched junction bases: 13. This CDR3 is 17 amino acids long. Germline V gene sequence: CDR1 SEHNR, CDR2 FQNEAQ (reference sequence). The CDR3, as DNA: TGTGCCAGCAGCCTGAGTGGGCGGGGGTCCCGCCAAGAGACCCAGTACTTC. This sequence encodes CASSLSGRGSRQETQYF. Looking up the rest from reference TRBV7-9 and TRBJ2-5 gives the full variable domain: DTGVSQNPRHKITKRGQNVTFRCDPISEHNRLYWYRQTLGQGPEFLTYFQNEAQLEKSRLLSDRFSAERPKGSFSTLEIQRTEQGDSAMYLCASSLSGRGSRQETQYFGPGTRLLVL.

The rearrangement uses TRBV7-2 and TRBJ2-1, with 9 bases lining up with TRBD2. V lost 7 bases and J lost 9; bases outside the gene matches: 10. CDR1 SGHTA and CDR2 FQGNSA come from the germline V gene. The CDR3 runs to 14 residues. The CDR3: CASTPGGGAGEQFF. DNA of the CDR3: TGTGCCAGCACCCCAGGCGGGGGGGCCGGTGAGCAGTTCTTC. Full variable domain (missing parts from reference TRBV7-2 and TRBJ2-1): GAGVSQSPSNKVTEKGKDVELRCDPISGHTALYWYRQSLGQGLEFLIYFQGNSAPDKSGLPSDRFSAERTGGSVSTLTIQRTQQEDSAVYLCASTPGGGAGEQFFGPGTRLTVL.

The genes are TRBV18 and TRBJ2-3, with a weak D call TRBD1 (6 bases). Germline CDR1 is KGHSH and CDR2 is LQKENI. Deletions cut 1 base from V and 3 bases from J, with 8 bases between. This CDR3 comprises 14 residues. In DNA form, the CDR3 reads TGTGCCAGCTCACCACGCGGACAGACAGATACGCAGTATTTT. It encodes CASSPRGQTDTQYF.

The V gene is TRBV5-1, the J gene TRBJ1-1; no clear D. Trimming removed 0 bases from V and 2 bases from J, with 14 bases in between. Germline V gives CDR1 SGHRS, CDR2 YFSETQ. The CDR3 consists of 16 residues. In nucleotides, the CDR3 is TGCGCCAGCAGCTTGGATCCCCCAGGCCCTAACACTGAAGCTTTCTTT. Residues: CASSLDPPGPNTEAFF.

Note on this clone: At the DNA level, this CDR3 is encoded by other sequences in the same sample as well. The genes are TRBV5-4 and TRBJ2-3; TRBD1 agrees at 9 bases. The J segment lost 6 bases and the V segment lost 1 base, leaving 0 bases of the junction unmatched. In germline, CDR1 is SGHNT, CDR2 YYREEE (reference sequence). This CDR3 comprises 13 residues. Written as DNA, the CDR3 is TGTGCCAGCAGCTTGACAGGGGGCGATACGCAGTATTTT. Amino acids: CASSLTGGDTQYF.

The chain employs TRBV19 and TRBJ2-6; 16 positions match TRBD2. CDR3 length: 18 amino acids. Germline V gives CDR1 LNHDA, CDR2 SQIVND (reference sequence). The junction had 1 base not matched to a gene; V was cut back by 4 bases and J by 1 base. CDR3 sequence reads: CASSTGLAGGSGANVLTF. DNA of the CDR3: TGTGCCAGTAGTACGGGACTAGCGGGAGGGTCTGGGGCCAACGTCCTGACTTTC. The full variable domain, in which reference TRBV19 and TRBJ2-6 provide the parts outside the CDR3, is DGGITQSPKYLFRKEGQNVTLSCEQNLNHDAMYWYRQDPGQGLRLIYYSQIVNDFQKGDIAEGYSVSREKKESFPLTVTSAQKNPTAFYLCASSTGLAGGSGANVLTFGAGSRLTVL.

The chain's CDR3 is CASSEPGQGYDEQFF. CDR3 coding DNA: TGTGCCAGCAGCGAGCCGGGACAGGGATACGATGAGCAGTTCTTC. The V and J genes are TRBV9 and TRBJ2-1; 9 bases are shared with TRBD1. Germline assignment: CDR1 SGDLS and CDR2 YYNGEE. Losses at the gene ends were 3 bases for V and 8 bases for J; bases not matched to a gene: 9. The CDR3 covers 15 residues.

The CDR3 sequence: CASSLELAAYNEQFF. As DNA, the CDR3 is TGTGCCAGCAGCTTAGAACTAGCGGCTTACAATGAGCAGTTCTTC. The gene calls are TRBV11-2 and TRBJ2-1; 8 nucleotides line up with TRBD2. The V gene end was trimmed by 0 bases and the J gene end by 4 bases; junction bases not matched to a gene: 2. This CDR3 region has 15 residues. Germline CDR1 SGHAT, CDR2 FQNNGV.

CDR3 region: CASRATGTGEETQYF. The CDR3 nucleotides read TGTGCCAGCAGGGCTACCGGGACAGGGGAAGAGACCCAGTACTTC. This chain joins TRBV2 and TRBJ2-5, with 10 bases lining up with TRBD1. Germline values: CDR1 SNHLY, CDR2 FYNNEI. The CDR3 extends over 15 amino acids. Losses at the gene ends were 6 bases for V and 3 bases for J; bases not matched to a gene: 7.